What follows describes a single TCR beta chain. The sample holds a few counts of this clonotype. Its antigen target is currently unknown. There are no base qualities to consult, and no much larger clone falls within one base. The CDR3 runs 14 residues from the cysteine to the phenylalanine. Of all the DNA, just the CDR3 is kept, 42 bases in frame from base 1. The V end loses 3 bases and the J end loses 2 bases, and a stretch of 11 bases separates them. In the germline V gene, CDR1 corresponds to WSHSY and CDR2 to SAAADI. Systemically healthy Caucasian individuals from Russia, some 38 in total and aged about 6 to 95 years, were included as donors. Each donor gave ten milliliters of peripheral blood, collected into EDTA-treated Vacutainer tubes. Ficoll-Paque density-gradient centrifugation was used to isolate PBMCs, with at least 7 million per sample. Trizol reagent was used to extract total RNA from the PBMCs, yielding at least 5.5 micrograms per sample. Naive CD45RAhigh/CD27high T cell percentages were measured by flow cytometry on a PBMC aliquot from every donor.

These data come from a study of blood T cells in healthy people across ages (dated by TCRdb to 2015 to 2017). For the study in its entirety: In model experiments, roughly one uniquely barcoded TCR beta cDNA molecule per two T cells was captured by template switching. To avoid experimental bias, donors of different ages were distributed randomly across sequencing lanes. Four age groups were formed from the donors: young (average 16 years), middle-aged (just under 40), aged (around 68) and long-lived (approximately 78). The study measured age-related changes in TCR beta repertoire diversity using deep sequencing normalized with unique cDNA molecular identifiers. The study analyzed two additional independent replicas of 1 million unique cDNA reads from the same blood draw for two donors, one aged 18 to 30 and one aged 80 or older.

Receptors were amplified or captured by 5' RACE. Sequencing took place on an Illumina HiSeq 2500. The second PCR ran for roughly 6 to 11 cycles and used a J-beta primer mix along with a sample-barcoded 5' primer. A unique molecular identifier was introduced onto each TCR beta cDNA molecule by a template-switch 5' adaptor carrying 12 random nucleotides. Each sample yielded at least 2.5 million CDR3-containing paired-end reads. First-strand cDNA was synthesized from all RNA with the Mint cDNA synthesis kit, primed by a TRBC-specific oligonucleotide. All cDNA was treated with uracil-DNA glycosylase and then went through a first 18-cycle PCR with the universal primers M1SS and BC2_uni_R. Turning to the authors' computational methods: For normalization, 1 million high-quality reads, each with a distinct molecular identifier, were randomly selected from each sample. Instead of being binned into consensus sequences, reads with shared molecular identifiers were discarded. MiTCR, with a Q25 quality threshold and the strictest error-elimination algorithm, was used for CDR3 identification, clonotype clustering and error correction. A nonparametric unseen species model with Euler transformation was used to estimate lower-bound total TCR beta diversity. TCRdb took the public reads, trimmed them with fastp at Q25, ran MiXCR for clone calling and kept in-frame beta chains. When rows share a CDR3 protein, they turn into one entry using the most common DNA and genes. For this entry, the V and J calls and clone size follow TCRdb and not the study's own pipeline. Within this sample are 800,000 or so distinct CDR3 sequences, with about 62% of them counted one time only. The ten largest account for about a quarter of the sample.

Points the paper makes about the study in general: Bulk unsorted PBMC profiling prevented conclusive comparison of naive and antigen-experienced compartments. Observed TCR beta diversity correlated strongly with the percentage of naive T cells measured by flow cytometry. Compared with the aged group, more naive CD4+ T cells, fewer expanded clones and increased TCR diversity were shown by the long-lived group, suggesting age selection. Estimates of total diversity based on one million sequenced T cells were considered lower bounds and underestimates. Because donor CMV infection status was unknown, age-related changes in expanded clonotypes were potentially confounded. Observed TCR beta diversity per million T cells fell roughly linearly with age, and a significant reduction was already apparent by age around 40.

The specimen sequenced was blood. Rearrangement joined TRBV10-2 to TRBJ2-7; D gene: possibly TRBD1, on 6 matching bases. The clonotype comes from a man under 40 in good health. The CDR3 corresponds to CASSETGQTYEQYF. The nucleotides read TGCGCCAGCAGTGAAACGGGACAAACCTACGAGCAGTACTTC.